Below, one T cell receptor (beta chain) is given with its context. This sample is part of a study of T cell changes during pregnancy in multiple sclerosis. Data came from immunoSEQ multiplex PCR; TCRdb stores just in-frame clones and leaves some out. This table holds approximately 18,000 clones, 85% to 90% found once. This material consisted of CD8+ T cells from peripheral blood mononuclear cells, taken in the third trimester of pregnancy. The TCR sequence derives from a female donor in good health, enrolled as a control in a pregnancy study.

CDR3 nucleotide sequence: TGCAGCATCCCGGGACAGAGCACAGATACGCAGTATTTT. Amino acids: CSIPGQSTDTQYF. The chain combines TRBV29-1 with TRBJ2-3; 7 positions agree with TRBD1. This CDR3 contains 13 residues. V shed 8 bases and J 0 bases; nucleotides not matched to a gene: 5. Germline V gives CDR1 SQVTM, CDR2 ANQGSEA.